The 3 T cell receptor beta chains below come from one sample, sequenced in a study of cytomegalovirus exposure and HLA in healthy donors (dated by TCRdb to 2016 to 2017). Libraries were made using the immunoSEQ multiplex PCR assay. As stored in TCRdb, this immuneACCESS dataset retains in-frame rearrangements with V and J assigned. A fraction of the clones does not appear; measured against another copy, unresolved V genes explain less than half of the discrepancy, and the remainder lacks a known reason. The sample yields 100,000 to 150,000 clones; 89% were counted once. The ten biggest clones cover about 1.1% of the sample. Material for sequencing was PBMCs. Source of these receptors: a woman between 18 and 30 years old in good health and CMV-seronegative.

The chain links TRBV27 to TRBJ2-1; 10 positions match TRBD1. This CDR3 is 16 amino acids long. Germline V gene sequence: CDR1 MNHEY, CDR2 SMNVEV (reference sequence). V trimming: 5 bases; J trimming: 4 bases; junction bases outside the gene matches: 8. Here the CDR3 DNA reads TGTGCCAGCAGTATCCAGCCGGGACAGGGGTACAATGAGCAGTTCTTC. Translating it yields CASSIQPGQGYNEQFF.

The chain recombines TRBV6-5 with TRBJ2-7; 9 positions match TRBD2. J gave up 2 bases and V 3 bases, and 5 bases lay outside the gene matches. The CDR3 covers 15 residues. Germline-derived CDR1 and CDR2 are MNHEY and SVGAGI. In nucleotides, the CDR3 is TGTGCCAGCAGTTATTCTAGCGGGATCACCTACGAGCAGTACTTC. Its translation: CASSYSSGITYEQYF.

The chain links TRBV2 to TRBJ1-2; perhaps TRBD1 as D (5 bases). The CDR3 contains 14 residues. Germline V gene sequence: CDR1 SNHLY, CDR2 FYNNEI. Deletions cut 5 bases from V and 4 bases from J, with 14 bases between. CDR3 DNA: TGTGCCAGCAGTAGGGGCCAGGGCGGCTATGGCTACACCTTC. This gives the protein CASSRGQGGYGYTF.